The rows below give T cell receptor beta chains drawn from one sample of a study of radiation and T cells in renal cell carcinoma. Produced via immunoSEQ multiplex PCR; TCRdb's table is partial and in-frame only. The sample consists of 90,000 to 100,000 clones, approximately 86% of them appearing once. Sequenced here: blood, sampled from a patient whose treatment included radiotherapy and nephrectomy. These receptor sequences come from a man aged 45-60 years with renal cell carcinoma. The CDR3 runs from the conserved cysteine through the conserved F or W.

J: TRBJ2-3
V: TRBV19
length: 16
CDR3: CASSINFAGGTDTQYF

J: TRBJ2-3
V: TRBV5-1
length: 17
CDR3: CASSLAGTGGALDTQYF

J: TRBJ2-1
V: TRBV7-2
length: 15
CDR3: CASSLSRDIYNEQFF

J: TRBJ2-7
V: TRBV11-2
length: 15
CDR3: CASSPRQGADYEQYF

J: TRBJ2-1
V: TRBV7-3
length: 15
CDR3: CASSIQGGGPNEQFF

J: TRBJ2-7
V: TRBV2
length: 15
CDR3: CASIRTSGRNGEQYF

J: TRBJ1-5
V: TRBV9
length: 15
CDR3: CASTPGTGGHQPQHF

J: TRBJ2-7
V: TRBV6-6
length: 14
CDR3: CASSSGDRGLEQYF

J: TRBJ2-3
V: TRBV27
length: 13
CDR3: CASKALAKDTQYF

J: TRBJ1-3
V: TRBV5-1
length: 15
CDR3: CASSLDKLGGNTIYF

J: TRBJ1-5
V: TRBV29-1
length: 14
CDR3: CSVDIAGGDQPQHF

J: TRBJ1-2
V: TRBV7-3
length: 14
CDR3: CASSLYGDYYGYTF

J: TRBJ2-1
V: TRBV15
length: 14
CDR3: CATSRDSGYNEQFF

J: TRBJ2-3
V: TRBV7-9
length: 15
CDR3: CASSLASGGHDTQYF

J: TRBJ1-2
V: TRBV11-3
length: 11
CDR3: CASSLESNCTF

J: TRBJ2-1
V: TRBV6-5
length: 14
CDR3: CASSRTSGGGEQFF

J: TRBJ2-7
V: TRBV6-5
length: 13
CDR3: CASSGTGGHEQYF

J: TRBJ2-1
V: TRBV30
length: 17
CDR3: CAWSVRSSGSSYNEQFF

J: TRBJ1-1
V: TRBV30
length: 12
CDR3: CAWSQVGTEAFF

J: TRBJ2-7
V: TRBV28
length: 15
CDR3: CASSLPRRAQAEQYF

J: TRBJ2-6
V: TRBV7-3
length: 16
CDR3: CASSLLFPSGANVLTF

J: TRBJ2-3
V: TRBV28
length: 14
CDR3: CASSAGRAPDTQYF

J: TRBJ2-7
V: TRBV25-1
length: 13
CDR3: CASSATGYGEQYF

J: TRBJ2-7
V: TRBV11-2
length: 12
CDR3: CASSLLSYEQYF

J: TRBJ1-4
V: TRBV4-3
length: 14
CDR3: CATSGGRGSEKLFF

J: TRBJ2-7
V: TRBV11-1
length: 14
CDR3: CASSWTTGAYEQYF

J: TRBJ2-1
V: TRBV18
length: 16
CDR3: CASSHSKRTSYNEQFF

J: TRBJ2-3
V: TRBV4-1
length: 15
CDR3: CASSQSGIGRDTQYF

J: TRBJ1-4
V: TRBV27
length: 14
CDR3: CASSFSGGYEKLFF